The next 32 T cell receptor beta chains were all read from a single sample in a study of blood T cell repertoires in COVID-19. Sequenced by immunoSEQ multiplex PCR; TCRdb stores in-frame clones only, minus some. The table lists more than 75,000 clones, around 80% of them singletons. Sample: peripheral blood. The receptors derive from a man in his 60s with acute or convalescent COVID-19.

The rearrangement joins TRBV4-1 to TRBJ1-5, with TRBD1 identical over 9 bases. CDR3 length equals 15 residues. Looked up from germline, CDR1 is MGHRA and CDR2 is YSYEKL. V shed 0 bases, J shed 6 bases, and the junction held 3 bases outside the gene matches. The CDR3 reads CASSQDGQGRQPQHF. CDR3 coding DNA: TGCGCCAGCAGCCAAGATGGACAGGGGCGTCAGCCCCAGCATTTT.

The CDR3: CASSIDYGGGQPQHF. CDR3 nucleotides: TGTGCCAGTAGTATAGATTACGGGGGGGGACAGCCCCAGCATTTT. V and J are TRBV19 and TRBJ1-5; D is possibly TRBD1 (5 bases). Germline values: CDR1 LNHDA, CDR2 SQIVND (reference sequence). The V and J ends lost 0 bases and 7 bases respectively, with 13 bases between them. CDR3 size: 15 residues.

The gene calls are TRBV7-2 and TRBJ2-5; 10 bases line up with TRBD1. Germline V gives CDR1 SGHTA, CDR2 FQGNSA. There are 14 residues in the CDR3. V lost 5 bases, J lost 4 bases, and 4 bases stayed unmatched. The CDR3 nucleotides are TGTGCCAGCAGCGTAGACAGGGGGCCAGAGACCCAGTACTTC. Residues: CASSVDRGPETQYF.

Written as DNA, the CDR3 is TGTGCCAGCAGCCGACAGGGGAATCAGGACACCATATATTTT. Its protein is CASSRQGNQDTIYF. This chain uses TRBV5-6 with TRBJ1-3; TRBD1 agrees at 8 bases. From germline, CDR1 is SGHDT and CDR2 YYEEEE. This CDR3 contains 14 residues. The ends lost 4 bases at V and 8 bases at J; junction bases unmatched: 8.

The count of this clone is one. V is TRBV6-5 and J is TRBJ1-2; D gene uncertain. Trimming removed 5 bases from V and 4 bases from J, with 11 bases in between. The V gene's germline CDR1 is MNHEY and CDR2 SVGAGI. The CDR3 covers 13 residues. The CDR3 sequence: CASSPGSPYGYTF. CDR3 bases: TGTGCCAGCAGTCCCGGTTCTCCCTATGGCTACACCTTC.

The gene calls are TRBV28 and TRBJ2-1, with 11 bases fitting TRBD1. The CDR3 is made up of 16 amino acids. Germline V gives CDR1 MDHEN, CDR2 SYDVKM. Unmatched junction bases numbered 5, after V lost 4 bases and J lost 3 bases. The CDR3 DNA follows: TGTGCCAGCAGTTACCCCGGGACAGGGGGCTACAATGAGCAGTTCTTC. Its protein is CASSYPGTGGYNEQFF.

V usage is TRBV18 and J usage is TRBJ2-3; a weak D match, TRBD2 (6 bases). V lost 6 bases and J lost 6, with 13 bases in between. The CDR3 covers 13 residues. CDR1 KGHSH and CDR2 LQKENI come from the germline V gene. CDR3 loop: CASSPGGGDTQYF. The CDR3 DNA is TGTGCCAGCTCGCCAGGTGGAGGGGATACGCAGTATTTT. Full variable domain (outside the CDR3, taken from reference TRBV18 and TRBJ2-3): NAGVMQNPRHLVRRRGQEARLRCSPMKGHSHVYWYRQLPEEGLKFMVYLQKENIIDESGMPKERFSAEFPKEGPSILRIQQVVRGDSAAYFCASSPGGGDTQYFGPGTRLTVL.

The chain combines TRBV7-2 with TRBJ2-4, with 9 bases identical to TRBD1. Losses at the gene ends were 5 bases for V and 0 bases for J; bases not matched to a gene: 14. The CDR3 spans 19 residues. The germline V gene encodes CDR1 SGHTA and CDR2 FQGNSA. Here the CDR3 reads CASSPRAGTGILAKNIQYF. The DNA for the CDR3 is TGTGCCAGCAGCCCCAGGGCGGGGACAGGGATTTTAGCCAAAAACATTCAGTACTTC.

The DNA of the CDR3 is TGTGCCAGCAGCCGTGGGACTAGCGGGGCCCTCCATGAGCAGTTCTTC. This translates into CASSRGTSGALHEQFF. The chain is built from TRBV5-4 and TRBJ2-1; 13 bases fit TRBD2. The CDR3 loop spans 16 amino acids. With 4 bases clipped from V and 8 bases from J, the junction kept 9 bases outside the gene matches. Per the germline V gene, CDR1 is SGHNT and CDR2 is YYREEE (reference sequence).

V gene TRBV2 combines with J gene TRBJ1-5; 8 positions match TRBD1. This CDR3 contains 15 residues. CDR1 is SNHLY and CDR2 is FYNNEI in the germline V gene. V lost 6 bases, J lost 2 bases, and 6 bases stayed unmatched. The DNA for the CDR3 is TGTGCCAGCAGCAATGGACAGGGTGGCAATCAGCCCCAGCATTTT. Protein product: CASSNGQGGNQPQHF. The full variable domain, completed using reference TRBV2 and TRBJ1-5, is EPEVTQTPSHQVTQMGQEVILRCVPISNHLYFYWYRQILGQKVEFLVSFYNNEISEKSEIFDDQFSVERPDGSNFTLKIRSTKLEDSAMYFCASSNGQGGNQPQHFGDGTRLSIL.

This clone was recorded only once. The rearrangement joins TRBV6-5 to TRBJ1-3; no definite D call. Germline V lookup: CDR1 MNHEY, CDR2 SVGAGI. V lost 10 bases and J 3 bases, leaving 13 bases between the germline ends. The CDR3 is 13 amino acids. CDR3 amino acids: CAILEEGGNTIYF. CDR3 DNA: TGTGCCATCCTCGAGGAGGGTGGAAACACCATATATTTT.

This clone occurred once. The chain employs TRBV7-2 and TRBJ2-3; TRBD2 matches 7 bases. CDR1 and CDR2 from the germline V gene are SGHTA and FQGNSA. This CDR3 spans 13 amino acids. With 4 bases clipped from V and 15 bases from J, the junction kept 13 bases outside the gene matches. CDR3 sequence reads: CASSWTRTSNNYF. The CDR3 nucleotides are TGTGCCAGCAGCTGGACCCGGACTAGTAATAATTATTTT.

This clone was seen only once. This chain uses TRBV2 with TRBJ2-1, with 10 bases matching TRBD1. The ends lost 7 bases at V and 3 bases at J; junction bases unmatched: 6. This CDR3 comprises 15 residues. Germline V gene sequence: CDR1 SNHLY, CDR2 FYNNEI. The CDR3, as DNA: TGTGCCAGCAATCGGGACAGGGGCAACTACAATGAGCAGTTCTTC. Protein sequence: CASNRDRGNYNEQFF.

The rearrangement uses TRBV19 and TRBJ1-2; no clear D gene. Germline V gene sequence: CDR1 LNHDA, CDR2 SQIVND (reference sequence). The CDR3 length is 14 residues. V lost 8 bases and J 4 bases, leaving 17 bases between the germline ends. The CDR3 spells CASSSPGLSYGYTF. CDR3 coding DNA: TGTGCCAGTTCGTCCCCCGGGTTAAGCTATGGCTACACCTTC.

This clone was counted a single time. This rearrangement joins TRBV4-1 to TRBJ1-2; a possible D gene is TRBD1 (6 bases). Germline V CDR1 and CDR2: MGHRA, YSYEKL. Trimming cost V 5 bases and J 5 bases, with 15 bases left between them. The CDR3 contains 14 residues. The CDR3 region has the DNA TGCGCCAGCAGCGGCCCTGGGGGGGCTTATGGCTACACCTTC. Its protein is CASSGPGGAYGYTF.

The rearrangement links TRBV7-2 to TRBJ2-3; no firm D call. V dropped 0 bases and J dropped 4 bases, with 5 bases sitting between them. The CDR3 runs 13 residues. Germline V gene lookup returns CDR1 SGHTA and CDR2 FQGNSA. The CDR3 here is CASSLASSDTQYF. Here the CDR3 DNA reads TGTGCCAGCAGCTTAGCTAGCTCAGATACGCAGTATTTT.

The chain carries TRBV5-1 and TRBJ2-3; TRBD2 aligns across 8 bases. Germline trimming cut 0 bases from V and 2 bases from J; bases unmatched to any gene: 5. Germline CDR1 reads SGHRS; CDR2 reads YFSETQ. This CDR3 is 16 amino acids long. The CDR3 nucleotides read TGCGCCAGCAGCTTGGCCGGGGGGGCTCTCACAGATACGCAGTATTTT. Translation: CASSLAGGALTDTQYF.

This clone was seen only a few times. V is TRBV6-6 and J is TRBJ1-1, with D possibly matching TRBD1 (5 bases). Germline CDR1 MNHNY, CDR2 SVGAGI (reference sequence). V was clipped by 7 bases and J by 0 bases, with 12 bases between them. This CDR3 contains 14 residues. CDR3 nucleotide sequence: TGTGCCAGCAAGGACACAACGATGAACACTGAAGCTTTCTTT. Translation gives CASKDTTMNTEAFF.

V gene TRBV23-1 combines with J gene TRBJ1-2; 10 bases fit TRBD1. TRBV23-1 is an open reading frame, and its role is uncertain. The CDR3 totals 17 residues. The trim removed 3 bases at V and 2 bases at J, leaving 9 bases unmatched. The chain's CDR3 is CASSQTGGAKKNYGYTF. Here the CDR3 DNA reads TGCGCCAGCAGTCAGACAGGGGGCGCAAAAAAGAACTATGGCTACACCTTC.

The CDR3 sequence: CASRGAGGDGELFF. CDR3 DNA: TGTGCCAGCAGAGGAGCGGGGGGAGACGGGGAGCTGTTTTTT. The chain has TRBV6-4 and TRBJ2-2; 9 bases line up with TRBD2. V shed 6 bases and J 7 bases; nucleotides not matched to a gene: 6. The CDR3 is 14 residues long. In germline, CDR1 is MRHNA, CDR2 SNTAGT.

The V and J genes are TRBV5-8 and TRBJ2-7, with D unclear. Trimming shortened V by 5 bases and J by 6 bases, and 9 bases separated the two germline ends. The germline CDR1 and CDR2 sequences are SGHTS and YDEGEE. The CDR3 loop spans 11 amino acids. CDR3 residues: CASRPDTEQYF. In nucleotides, the CDR3 is TGTGCCAGCAGACCCGACACCGAGCAGTACTTC. Looking up the rest from reference TRBV5-8 and TRBJ2-7 gives the full variable domain: EAGVTQSPTHLIKTRGQQATLRCSPISGHTSVYWYQQALGLGLQFLLWYDEGEERNRGNFPPRFSGRQFPNYSSELNVNALELEDSALYLCASRPDTEQYFGPGTRLTVT.

The chain couples TRBV28 to TRBJ1-1; 7 bases are shared with TRBD1. CDR3 length: 14 amino acids. Germline CDR1 and CDR2: MDHEN and SYDVKM. The V gene end was trimmed by 7 bases and the J gene end by 3 bases; junction bases not matched to a gene: 8. The CDR3 loop is CASTPTGVYTEAFF. In DNA form, the CDR3 reads TGTGCCAGCACCCCAACAGGGGTGTACACTGAAGCTTTCTTT.

The J gene is TRBJ1-1, the V gene TRBV19; possibly TRBD1 for D (6 bases). The CDR3 totals 14 residues. Per the germline V gene, CDR1 is LNHDA and CDR2 is SQIVND (reference sequence). V lost 7 bases and J lost 1, with 13 bases in between. The CDR3 region is CASNRDFGNTEAFF. The DNA for the CDR3 is TGTGCCAGTAACAGGGATTTCGGGAACACTGAAGCTTTCTTT.

This clone has just one count. The genes are TRBV6-5 and TRBJ1-3; TRBD1 matches 7 bases. The germline CDR1 and CDR2 sequences are MNHEY and SVGAGI. This CDR3 is 15 amino acids long. The junction had 6 bases not matched to a gene; V was cut back by 5 bases and J by 2 bases. CDR3 bases: TGTGCCAGCAGTCTAACAGGGGTGCCTGGAAACACCATATATTTT. Translation gives CASSLTGVPGNTIYF.

This sequence joins TRBV20-1 and TRBJ2-1, with a tentative D call TRBD2 (6 bases). CDR1 DFQATT and CDR2 SNEGSKA come from the germline V gene (reference sequence). V lost 3 bases and J 5 bases, leaving 8 bases between the germline ends. The CDR3 sequence is 12 residues long. DNA of the CDR3: TGCAGTGCTAGTCAGCGGGACAATGAGCAGTTCTTC. This gives the protein CSASQRDNEQFF.

The chain links TRBV19 to TRBJ2-1; D is perhaps TRBD2 (7 bases). V lost 4 bases and J lost 2, with 12 bases in between. Germline V lookup: CDR1 LNHDA, CDR2 SQIVND (reference sequence). This CDR3 has 15 amino acids. CDR3 DNA sequence: TGTGCCAGTAGTACGTTGGGGGGGCCCTACAATGAGCAGTTCTTC. Protein product: CASSTLGGPYNEQFF.

The chain uses TRBV6-5 and TRBJ2-7; 8 bases fit TRBD1. After removal of 4 bases from V and 2 bases from J, the junction contained 4 bases not matched to a gene. The CDR3 totals 14 residues. Germline-derived CDR1 and CDR2 are MNHEY and SVGAGI. DNA of the CDR3: TGTGCCAGCAGTTGGAACAGGGGGGCCTACGAGCAGTACTTC. Translation gives CASSWNRGAYEQYF.

V and J are TRBV27 and TRBJ2-7; 12 nucleotides agree with TRBD2. This CDR3 region has 15 residues. Germline V gene lookup returns CDR1 MNHEY and CDR2 SMNVEV (reference sequence). V shed 4 bases and J 6 bases; nucleotides not matched to a gene: 7. Here the CDR3 reads CASSSGLAGVLEQYF. In nucleotides, the CDR3 is TGTGCCAGCAGTTCGGGACTAGCGGGTGTCCTCGAGCAGTACTTC.

This chain joins TRBV12-3 or TRBV12-4 and TRBJ1-1; D remains unclear. The CDR3 is made up of 13 amino acids. Trimming pared 3 bases from V and 1 base from J, leaving 6 bases between. DNA for the CDR3: TGTGCCAGCAGTTTTCGGGGGAACACTGAAGCTTTCTTT. It codes for CASSFRGNTEAFF.

As regards this clone: This specimen includes other DNA sequences encoding the same CDR3. The chain couples TRBV12-3 or TRBV12-4 to TRBJ1-1, with D tentatively TRBD1 (6 bases). This CDR3 is 13 amino acids long. Between the trimmed V and J ends, which lost 6 bases and 2 bases, there was a span of 10 bases. CDR3 region: CASRQGTNTEAFF. The CDR3 DNA follows: TGTGCCAGCAGACAGGGAACTAACACTGAAGCTTTCTTT.

In this sample, this clone turned up a few times. The genes are TRBV7-2 and TRBJ1-6; TRBD1 might be the D (6 bases). The CDR3 runs to 13 residues. Germline-derived CDR1 and CDR2 are SGHTA and FQGNSA. Trimming took 5 bases from V and 8 from J, leaving 10 bases between them. This CDR3 is CASSPGQYSPLHF. The DNA for the CDR3 is TGTGCCAGCAGCCCCGGACAGTATTCACCCCTCCACTTT.

This chain connects TRBV6-5 to TRBJ1-1; D perhaps matches TRBD1 (6 bases). The V end lost 6 bases, the J end lost 1 base, and 15 bases lay between the germline ends. Germline CDR1 is MNHEY and CDR2 is SVGAGI. This CDR3 has 15 amino acids. The CDR3 loop is CASRVSGGRNTEAFF. CDR3 DNA sequence: TGTGCCAGCAGGGTCAGCGGGGGCCGGAACACTGAAGCTTTCTTT.